The 11 T cell receptor beta chains reported below all come from one sample, sequenced in a study of cytomegalovirus exposure and HLA in healthy donors. The primer mix had 60 Vbeta and 13 Jbeta primers. The table came from immunoSEQ multiplex PCR; TCRdb's copy has only in-frame clones and leaves some out. This table has approximately 220,000 clones, around 76% appearing once. Sequenced material: PBMCs. Every receptor here comes from a man aged 18-30 years in good health and CMV-seronegative.

The rearrangement joins TRBV2 to TRBJ2-3; 10 nucleotides line up with TRBD2. Germline lookup yields CDR1 SNHLY and CDR2 FYNNEI. The CDR3 consists of 15 residues. V lost 6 bases, J lost 3 bases, and 6 bases stayed unmatched. As DNA, the CDR3 is TGTGCCAGCAGACCTAGGACTAGCGGAACAGATACGCAGTATTTT. This encodes CASRPRTSGTDTQYF.

This clone has a single count. The rearrangement joins TRBV27 to TRBJ2-4, with D uncertain. Trimming removed 1 base from V and 0 bases from J, with 19 bases in between. Per the germline V gene, CDR1 is MNHEY and CDR2 is SMNVEV (reference sequence). The CDR3 extends over 19 amino acids. This chain's CDR3 is CASSLYSIGAELAKNIQYF. Here the CDR3 DNA reads TGTGCCAGCAGTTTATATTCGATTGGAGCAGAGTTAGCCAAAAACATTCAGTACTTC.

The chain employs TRBV29-1 and TRBJ2-1; D possibly corresponds to TRBD1 (5 bases). Germline V CDR1 and CDR2: SQVTM, ANQGSEA. The CDR3 has 13 amino acids. V was cut by 4 bases and J by 4 bases, with 11 bases left in between. The CDR3 DNA follows: TGCAGCGTTGGAGGCAGGGATTACAATGAGCAGTTCTTC. The encoded protein is CSVGGRDYNEQFF.

This clone has just one count. V gene TRBV10-2 combines with J gene TRBJ2-1, with 10 bases fitting TRBD2. Germline trimming cut 4 bases from V and 10 bases from J; bases unmatched to any gene: 13. The CDR3 consists of 16 residues. Germline CDR1 WSHSY, CDR2 SAAADI. As DNA, the CDR3 is TGCGCCAGCAGTGGGGCTTGGCTAGCGGGAGTAGGCGAGCAGTTCTTC. Translation gives CASSGAWLAGVGEQFF.

The CDR3 spells CASSASGGDNYEQYF. The CDR3, as DNA: TGTGCCAGCAGCGCCTCGGGAGGGGACAACTACGAGCAGTACTTC. The chain has TRBV7-9 and TRBJ2-7, with 8 positions matching TRBD2. The germline gives CDR1 SEHNR, CDR2 FQNEAQ (reference sequence). The J segment lost 3 bases and the V segment lost 5 bases, leaving 9 bases of the junction unmatched. This CDR3 is built from 15 residues.

The V call is TRBV9, the J call TRBJ2-3, with TRBD1 matching 8 bases. Germline-derived CDR1 and CDR2 are SGDLS and YYNGEE. CDR3 length: 14 amino acids. The V gene end was trimmed by 7 bases and the J gene end by 2 bases; junction bases not matched to a gene: 6. The CDR3 sequence is CASGRTGSTDTQYF. The DNA of the CDR3 is TGTGCCAGCGGCCGGACAGGGTCCACAGATACGCAGTATTTT.

The chain has TRBV5-1 and TRBJ2-1, with TRBD2 matching 10 bases. Germline V lookup: CDR1 SGHRS, CDR2 YFSETQ. There are 13 residues in the CDR3. Losses at the gene ends were 5 bases for V and 4 bases for J; bases not matched to a gene: 0. CDR3 in amino acids: CASRAGGYNEQFF. Here the CDR3 DNA reads TGCGCCAGCAGAGCGGGAGGGTACAATGAGCAGTTCTTC.

The chain uses TRBV4-1 and TRBJ2-7; TRBD2 matches at 10 bases. The V gene's germline CDR1 is MGHRA and CDR2 YSYEKL. The CDR3 totals 16 residues. The V and J ends lost 4 bases and 2 bases, in that order; junction bases with no gene match: 8. CDR3 in amino acids: CASSPRRTSGAYEQYF. The CDR3 coding sequence is TGCGCCAGCAGCCCCCGCCGGACTAGCGGAGCCTACGAGCAGTACTTC.

V gene TRBV19 combines with J gene TRBJ1-1; a possible D gene is TRBD1 (5 bases). The V end was cut by 3 bases, the J end by 4 bases, with 9 bases between. The CDR3 is 13 residues long. Germline-derived CDR1 and CDR2 are LNHDA and SQIVND (reference sequence). The CDR3 sequence: CASSIAGFTEAFF. The CDR3 region has the DNA TGTGCCAGTAGTATTGCAGGGTTCACTGAAGCTTTCTTT.

The chain joins TRBV2 to TRBJ2-5; 9 bases align to TRBD1. Germline V gives CDR1 SNHLY, CDR2 FYNNEI. The junction had 6 bases not matched to a gene; V was cut back by 4 bases and J by 6 bases. The CDR3 length is 14 residues. CDR3 protein: CASSVDRGEQTQYF. The CDR3 region has the DNA TGTGCCAGCAGTGTAGACAGGGGGGAACAGACCCAGTACTTC.

The genes are TRBV9 and TRBJ2-2; no firm D call. Germline loops: CDR1 SGDLS, CDR2 YYNGEE. The CDR3 loop spans 13 amino acids. Trimming shortened V by 0 bases and J by 5 bases, and 5 bases separated the two germline ends. The CDR3: CASSVARTGELFF. The CDR3 DNA sequence: TGTGCCAGCAGCGTAGCCAGGACCGGGGAGCTGTTTTTT.